The 3 T cell receptor beta chains below come from one sample, sequenced in a study of CD8+ T cells in alopecia areata. cDNA prepared by RNA extraction and subsequent reverse transcription served as the template for sequencing. The table came from immunoSEQ multiplex PCR; TCRdb's copy has only in-frame clones and leaves some out. The sample shows roughly 110,000 clones, 56% of them seen only once. As to treatment: oral pan-JAK inhibitor, 5-10 mg twice daily. The sample in question was CD4+ T cells sorted from blood, obtained at week 24, from a patient treated with tofacitinib. The source of these receptors is a human donor with alopecia areata.

This chain joins TRBV4-3 and TRBJ2-3; TRBD2 aligns across 10 bases. V was pared by 0 bases and J by 4 bases, with 4 bases of the junction left unmatched. In germline, CDR1 is LGHNA, CDR2 YSLEER. The CDR3 has 16 residues. The CDR3 spells CASSQDNSGGADTQYF. DNA for the CDR3: TGCGCCAGCAGCCAAGATAACAGCGGGGGGGCAGATACGCAGTATTTT.

This clone was observed a few times. This chain joins TRBV4-2 and TRBJ2-1, with 9 bases matching TRBD2. CDR1 and CDR2 (germline): LGHNA, YNFKEQ. This CDR3 region has 16 residues. Trimming took 0 bases from V and 4 from J; bases not matched to a gene: 4. Here the CDR3 reads CASSQDQTSGYNEQFF. The DNA of the CDR3 is TGTGCCAGCAGCCAAGATCAGACTAGCGGATACAATGAGCAGTTCTTC.

This clone showed up just a few times. The chain is built from TRBV7-9 and TRBJ1-3; tentatively, D is TRBD1 (5 bases). The CDR3 runs 13 residues. Germline values: CDR1 SEHNR, CDR2 FQNEAQ (reference sequence). V lost 0 bases and J lost 15, with 15 bases in between. CDR3 bases: TGTGCCAGCAGCTTAGCGGAGACAGCACTAGGATATTTT. This gives the protein CASSLAETALGYF. Supplemented by reference TRBV7-9 and TRBJ1-3, the full variable domain reads DTGVSQNPRHKITKRGQNVTFRCDPISEHNRLYWYRQTLGQGPEFLTYFQNEAQLEKSRLLSDRFSAERPKGSFSTLEIQRTEQGDSAMYLCASSLAETALGYFGEGSWLTVV.